This T cell receptor beta chain was obtained from a study of CD8 T cells in Susac syndrome. Reverse transcription of about 0.45 to 1 ug RNA was carried out with random hexamers. The immunoSEQ assay covered 54 Vbeta and 13 Jbeta segments for CDR3. TCRdb used MiXCR to reprocess the immunoSEQ multiplex PCR reads, holding one entry per CDR3 protein. The sample shows approximately 150,000 distinct CDR3 sequences, around 95% of them seen only once. Sequencing targeted TCR beta in blood CD8+ and CD4+ T cells. The patients serving as multiple sclerosis controls were treatment-naive. They had stable or active relapsing-remitting disease and fulfilled revised McDonald criteria. The receptor was derived from a human donor with multiple sclerosis. The specimen was CD4+ T cells from PBMCs.

The DNA of the CDR3 is TGTGCCAGCAGTTTGGGCGTAGAGACCCAGTACTTC. Protein sequence: CASSLGVETQYF. The V and J genes are TRBV28 and TRBJ2-5; D call uncertain. Germline V gives CDR1 MDHEN, CDR2 SYDVKM. The CDR3 extends over 12 amino acids. Between the trimmed V and J ends, which lost 3 bases and 4 bases, there was a span of 6 bases.